The rows below give T cell receptor beta chains drawn from one sample of a study of patients and donors after allogeneic stem cell transplantation. Each CDR3 protein gets one entry after TCRdb re-called the RT-PCR reads with MiXCR. Altogether approximately 200,000 distinct CDR3 sequences are present, less than 45% being singletons, with the ten largest covering about 35%. The source material was blood, either unsorted or a sorted T cell fraction (not recorded which). These receptors were taken from a human donor who was either an allogeneic HSCT recipient or a stem cell or donor lymphocyte infusion donor (not recorded which). It is not recorded whose cells these are; they may come from a transplant donor. Each CDR3 is given with its conserved first and last residue. A D gene is named only where the DNA matches it firmly.

V gene: TRBV20-1; J gene: TRBJ1-3; D gene: -; CDR3 DNA: TGCAGTGCTAGCACCCACAGGGCTGGAAACACCATATATTTT; CDR3 protein: CSASTHRAGNTIYF
V gene: TRBV2; J gene: TRBJ1-5; D gene: -; CDR3 DNA: TGTGCCAGCAGTGAATTTCAGGCCGATCAGCCCCAGCATTTT; CDR3 protein: CASSEFQADQPQHF
V gene: TRBV29-1; J gene: TRBJ2-5; D gene: TRBD2; CDR3 DNA: TGCAGCGTCGAAACGCCGGGACTAGCGGAGACCCAGTACTTC; CDR3 protein: CSVETPGLAETQYF
V gene: TRBV5-1; J gene: TRBJ2-7; D gene: TRBD2; CDR3 DNA: TGCGCCAGCAGCTTCTTAGCGGGAGAGGTACTCTACGAGCAGTACTTC; CDR3 protein: CASSFLAGEVLYEQYF
V gene: TRBV12-3/TRBV12-4; J gene: TRBJ2-7; D gene: -; CDR3 DNA: TGTGCCAGCAGTCGGAGTGGCTACGAGCAGTACTTC; CDR3 protein: CASSRSGYEQYF
V gene: TRBV19; J gene: TRBJ2-1; D gene: TRBD2; CDR3 DNA: TGTGCCAGTAGTGAGGATAGCGGGACCCCCTACAATGAGCAGTTCTTC; CDR3 protein: CASSEDSGTPYNEQFF
V gene: TRBV12-3/TRBV12-4; J gene: TRBJ2-7; D gene: -; CDR3 DNA: TGTGCCAGCAGTTTAACCGGTGGACACTACGAGCAGTACTTC; CDR3 protein: CASSLTGGHYEQYF
V gene: TRBV12-3/TRBV12-4; J gene: TRBJ1-1; D gene: -; CDR3 DNA: TGTGCCAGCAGTTTTTGGGCTACGAACACTGAAGCTTTCTTT; CDR3 protein: CASSFWATNTEAFF
V gene: TRBV7-2; J gene: TRBJ1-1; D gene: -; CDR3 DNA: TGTGCCAGCAGCTTAGCCCCCAGGGGAGTGGGAACTGAAGCTTTCTTT; CDR3 protein: CASSLAPRGVGTEAFF
V gene: TRBV7-9; J gene: TRBJ1-1; D gene: -; CDR3 DNA: TGTGCCAGCAGCTCCCCGACGGGGACGAACACTGAAGCTTTCTTT; CDR3 protein: CASSSPTGTNTEAFF
V gene: TRBV29-1; J gene: TRBJ1-2; D gene: -; CDR3 DNA: TGCAGCGTTGACAGGGCAAATTATGGCTACACCTTC; CDR3 protein: CSVDRANYGYTF
V gene: TRBV7-9; J gene: TRBJ2-5; D gene: -; CDR3 DNA: TGTGCCAGCACCGAAGGGGAGACCCAGTACTTC; CDR3 protein: CASTEGETQYF
V gene: TRBV5-6; J gene: TRBJ2-3; D gene: TRBD2; CDR3 DNA: TGTGCCAGCAGCTTGGTAGCGGGAGGAGGAAATACGCAGTATTTT; CDR3 protein: CASSLVAGGGNTQYF
V gene: TRBV4-2; J gene: TRBJ1-5; D gene: -; CDR3 DNA: TGTGCCAGCAGCCAAGATAGGATAGGAGCTCAGCCCCAGCATTTT; CDR3 protein: CASSQDRIGAQPQHF
V gene: TRBV5-1; J gene: TRBJ2-1; D gene: -; CDR3 DNA: TGCGCCAGCAGCTCGCTGGACTCCCCCCCCTACAATGAGCAGTTCTTC; CDR3 protein: CASSSLDSPPYNEQFF
V gene: TRBV6-5; J gene: TRBJ2-3; D gene: -; CDR3 DNA: TGTGCCAGCGGGAAGGGCGGCTTCACAGATACGCAGTATTTT; CDR3 protein: CASGKGGFTDTQYF
V gene: TRBV5-1; J gene: TRBJ1-1; D gene: -; CDR3 DNA: TGCGCCAGCAGCTTGGGTCTGGTTTCGAACACTGAAGCTTTCTTT; CDR3 protein: CASSLGLVSNTEAFF
V gene: TRBV7-9; J gene: TRBJ2-7; D gene: -; CDR3 DNA: TGTGCCAGCAGCTTAGCGCAGGTATTCTCCTACGAGCAGTACTTC; CDR3 protein: CASSLAQVFSYEQYF
V gene: TRBV20-1; J gene: TRBJ1-5; D gene: TRBD1; CDR3 DNA: TGCAGTGCTAGAAGGACAGGGGATATCAGCAATCAGCCCCAGCATTTT; CDR3 protein: CSARRTGDISNQPQHF
V gene: TRBV9; J gene: TRBJ2-5; D gene: TRBD2; CDR3 DNA: TGTGCCAGCAGCGTACAGCGGGAGATGGGGACCCAGTACTTC; CDR3 protein: CASSVQREMGTQYF
V gene: TRBV12-3/TRBV12-4; J gene: TRBJ2-3; D gene: -; CDR3 DNA: TGTGCCAGCAGCTGGCGGGATTACACAGATACGCAGTATTTT; CDR3 protein: CASSWRDYTDTQYF
V gene: TRBV9; J gene: TRBJ2-7; D gene: -; CDR3 DNA: TGTGCCAGCAGCGTAGATGGGGGGACAGCCTACGAGCAGTACTTC; CDR3 protein: CASSVDGGTAYEQYF